The clone carrying this T cell receptor (beta chain) was seen a handful of times. The antigen is undetermined. The data originate from a study of response to subunit inactivated influenza vaccine. Study outcomes and limitations: The authors suggested that every seasonal influenza vaccination recruits few new T cells.

TCRdb processed the RT-PCR reads anew with MiXCR; each CDR3 protein has one entry. The data hold 500,000 to 750,000 distinct CDR3 sequences, with approximately 15% observed a single time. The receptor's source is a middle-aged man who received an inactivated influenza vaccine. Material: PBMCs from blood, obtained 12 days after vaccination.

The CDR3 reads CASSLEAGDTQYF. In DNA form, the CDR3 reads TGTGCCAGCAGCTTAGAGGCAGGAGATACGCAGTATTTT. The chain has TRBV7-3 and TRBJ2-3; D unclear. CDR1 SGHTA and CDR2 FQGTGA come from the germline V gene. V was pared by 2 bases and J by 5 bases, with 8 bases between. This CDR3 comprises 13 residues.